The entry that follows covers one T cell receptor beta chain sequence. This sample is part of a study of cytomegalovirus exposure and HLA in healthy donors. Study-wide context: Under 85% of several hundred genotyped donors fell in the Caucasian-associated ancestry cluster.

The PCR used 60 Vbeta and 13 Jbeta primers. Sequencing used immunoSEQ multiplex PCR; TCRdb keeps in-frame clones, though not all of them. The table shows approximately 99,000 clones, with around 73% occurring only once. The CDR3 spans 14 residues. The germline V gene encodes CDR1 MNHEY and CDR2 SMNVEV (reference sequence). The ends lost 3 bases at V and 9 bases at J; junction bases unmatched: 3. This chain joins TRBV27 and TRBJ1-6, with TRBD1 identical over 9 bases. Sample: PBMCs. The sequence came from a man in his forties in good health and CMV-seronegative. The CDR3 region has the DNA TGTGCCAGCAGTTTCGGGGACAGGGCTTCACCCCTCCACTTT. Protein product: CASSFGDRASPLHF.